This is a list of T cell receptor beta chains from one sample in a study of CD8+ T cells in alopecia areata. Produced via immunoSEQ multiplex PCR; TCRdb's table is partial and in-frame only. The sample holds about 150,000 clones; 87% are singletons and the top ten take approximately 16%. The specimen comprised CD8+ T cells sorted from blood, sampled at week 0. The receptors shown here come from a human donor with alopecia areata. Both conserved end residues are part of each CDR3. D genes are given only for firm matches. Clone size, where shown, is once, few, many, or a class for clones that have expanded.

CDR3 protein: CASSLEGPGTGGTDTQYF
CDR3 DNA: TGCGCCAGCAGCTTAGAGGGCCCGGGGACCGGAGGCACAGATACGCAGTATTTT
clone size: NA
V gene: TRBV5-1
D gene: NA
J gene: TRBJ2-3

CDR3 protein: CASTGGQAPGMPLHF
CDR3 DNA: TGTGCCAGCACCGGGGGACAGGCCCCAGGGATGCCCCTCCACTTT
clone size: NA
V gene: TRBV9
D gene: TRBD1
J gene: TRBJ1-6

CDR3 protein: CASSSDGPLDTQYF
CDR3 DNA: TGTGCCAGCAGTTCCGACGGGCCATTAGATACGCAGTATTTT
clone size: NA
V gene: TRBV6-5
D gene: NA
J gene: TRBJ2-3

CDR3 protein: CASREGGRFTGELFF
CDR3 DNA: TGTGCCAGTAGAGAGGGGGGTCGGTTCACCGGGGAGCTGTTTTTT
clone size: NA
V gene: TRBV19
D gene: NA
J gene: TRBJ2-2

CDR3 protein: CASSEATGRLNTGELFF
CDR3 DNA: TGTGCCAGCAGTGAAGCGACAGGGCGCCTGAACACCGGGGAGCTGTTTTTT
clone size: once
V gene: TRBV6-1
D gene: TRBD1
J gene: TRBJ2-2

CDR3 protein: CASSISLTSGSSYNEQFF
CDR3 DNA: TGTGCCAGTAGTATTTCTCTTACTAGCGGGAGCTCCTACAATGAGCAGTTCTTC
clone size: NA
V gene: TRBV19
D gene: TRBD2
J gene: TRBJ2-1

CDR3 protein: CSVLGRDNTGELFF
CDR3 DNA: TGCAGCGTTCTTGGCCGGGACAACACCGGGGAGCTGTTTTTT
clone size: NA
V gene: TRBV29-1
D gene: NA
J gene: TRBJ2-2

CDR3 protein: CASSYSSGIVEQFF
CDR3 DNA: TGTGCCAGCAGTTACTCAAGTGGTATCGTCGAGCAGTTCTTC
clone size: NA
V gene: TRBV6-5
D gene: NA
J gene: TRBJ2-1

CDR3 protein: CASSLGQGDEQYF
CDR3 DNA: TGCGCCAGCAGCTTGGGACAGGGGGACGAGCAGTACTTC
clone size: NA
V gene: TRBV5-1
D gene: TRBD1
J gene: TRBJ2-7

CDR3 protein: CASRPGHFYEQYF
CDR3 DNA: TGTGCCAGTAGGCCCGGACACTTCTACGAGCAGTACTTC
clone size: NA
V gene: TRBV19
D gene: NA
J gene: TRBJ2-7

CDR3 protein: CASRTGGAGEQYF
CDR3 DNA: TGTGCCAGCAGGACAGGGGGGGCGGGTGAGCAGTACTTC
clone size: NA
V gene: TRBV7-9
D gene: TRBD1
J gene: TRBJ2-7

CDR3 protein: CASSQEQPGKGNTIYF
CDR3 DNA: TGCGCCAGCAGCCAAGAGCAGCCAGGGAAGGGAAACACCATATATTTT
clone size: NA
V gene: TRBV4-1
D gene: NA
J gene: TRBJ1-3

CDR3 protein: CSVEGAMNTEAFF
CDR3 DNA: TGCAGCGTTGAAGGTGCCATGAACACTGAAGCTTTCTTT
clone size: NA
V gene: TRBV29-1
D gene: NA
J gene: TRBJ1-1

CDR3 protein: CAIAGRGGEQYF
CDR3 DNA: TGTGCCATAGCGGGGCGAGGGGGCGAGCAGTACTTC
clone size: few
V gene: TRBV10-3
D gene: NA
J gene: TRBJ2-7

CDR3 protein: CASSLDADSGNTIYF
CDR3 DNA: TGCGCCAGCAGCTTGGACGCAGACTCTGGAAACACCATATATTTT
clone size: NA
V gene: TRBV5-1
D gene: NA
J gene: TRBJ1-3

CDR3 protein: CASSLVWGSGELFF
CDR3 DNA: TGTGCCAGCAGCTTAGTTTGGGGATCCGGGGAGCTGTTTTTT
clone size: NA
V gene: TRBV11-2
D gene: NA
J gene: TRBJ2-2

CDR3 protein: CASSILPAGIRSYNEQFF
CDR3 DNA: TGTGCCAGTAGTATCTTACCTGCCGGGATTCGGTCCTACAATGAGCAGTTCTTC
clone size: NA
V gene: TRBV19
D gene: NA
J gene: TRBJ2-1

CDR3 protein: CASSPIESSYNEQFF
CDR3 DNA: TGTGCCAGCAGTCCCATCGAGAGCTCCTACAATGAGCAGTTCTTC
clone size: NA
V gene: TRBV27
D gene: NA
J gene: TRBJ2-1

CDR3 protein: CASSYFASGGTDTQYF
CDR3 DNA: TGTGCCAGCAGTTATTTTGCTAGCGGGGGCACAGATACGCAGTATTTT
clone size: NA
V gene: TRBV6-5
D gene: TRBD2
J gene: TRBJ2-3

CDR3 protein: CASSQVGSYYEQYF
CDR3 DNA: TGTGCCAGCAGTCAAGTAGGGTCTTACTACGAGCAGTACTTC
clone size: once
V gene: TRBV6-4
D gene: NA
J gene: TRBJ2-7